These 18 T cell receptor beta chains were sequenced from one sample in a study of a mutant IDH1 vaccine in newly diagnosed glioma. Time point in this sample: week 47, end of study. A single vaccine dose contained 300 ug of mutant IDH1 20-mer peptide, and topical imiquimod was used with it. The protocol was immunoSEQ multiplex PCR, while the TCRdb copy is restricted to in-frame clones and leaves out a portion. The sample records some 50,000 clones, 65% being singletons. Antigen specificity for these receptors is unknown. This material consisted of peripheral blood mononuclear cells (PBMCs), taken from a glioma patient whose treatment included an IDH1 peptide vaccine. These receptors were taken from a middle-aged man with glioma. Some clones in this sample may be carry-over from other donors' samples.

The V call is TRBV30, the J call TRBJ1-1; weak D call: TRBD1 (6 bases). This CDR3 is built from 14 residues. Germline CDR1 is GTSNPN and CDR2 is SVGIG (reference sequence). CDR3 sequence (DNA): TGTGCGGGTACGCAGGGGAGGGCCTACACTGAAGCTTTCTTT. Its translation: CAGTQGRAYTEAFF.

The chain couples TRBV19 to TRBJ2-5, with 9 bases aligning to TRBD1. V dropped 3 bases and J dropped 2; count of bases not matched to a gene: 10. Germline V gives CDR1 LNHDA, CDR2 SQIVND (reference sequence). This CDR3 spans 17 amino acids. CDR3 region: CASSISRGQGGQETQYF. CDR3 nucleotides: TGTGCCAGTAGTATCTCCCGGGGACAGGGAGGTCAAGAGACCCAGTACTTC.

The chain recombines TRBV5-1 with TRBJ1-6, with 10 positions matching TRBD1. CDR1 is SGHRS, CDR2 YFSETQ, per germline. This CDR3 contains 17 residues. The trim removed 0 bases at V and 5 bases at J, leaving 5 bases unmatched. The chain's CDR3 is CASSLGQGAGNNSPLHF. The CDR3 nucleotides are TGCGCCAGCAGCTTGGGACAGGGGGCGGGAAATAATTCACCCCTCCACTTT.

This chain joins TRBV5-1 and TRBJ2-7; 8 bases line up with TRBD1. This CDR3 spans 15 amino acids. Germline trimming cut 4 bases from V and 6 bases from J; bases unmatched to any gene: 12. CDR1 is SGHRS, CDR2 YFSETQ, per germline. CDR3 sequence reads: CASSERTGKEAEQYF. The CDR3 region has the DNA TGCGCCAGCAGCGAAAGGACAGGGAAGGAGGCCGAGCAGTACTTC.

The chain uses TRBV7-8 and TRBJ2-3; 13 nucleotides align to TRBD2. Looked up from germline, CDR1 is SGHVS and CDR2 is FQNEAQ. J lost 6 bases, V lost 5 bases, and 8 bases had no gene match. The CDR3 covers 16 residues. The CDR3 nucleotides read TGTGCCAGCAGCGCCGAACTAGCGGGGGGGCTGGATACGCAGTATTTT. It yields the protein CASSAELAGGLDTQYF.

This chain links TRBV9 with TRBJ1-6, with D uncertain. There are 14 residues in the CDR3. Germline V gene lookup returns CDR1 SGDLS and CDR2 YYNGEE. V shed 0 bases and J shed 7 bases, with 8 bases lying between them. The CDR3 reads CASSVEVQNSPLHF. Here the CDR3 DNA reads TGTGCCAGCAGCGTAGAGGTACAGAATTCACCCCTCCACTTT.

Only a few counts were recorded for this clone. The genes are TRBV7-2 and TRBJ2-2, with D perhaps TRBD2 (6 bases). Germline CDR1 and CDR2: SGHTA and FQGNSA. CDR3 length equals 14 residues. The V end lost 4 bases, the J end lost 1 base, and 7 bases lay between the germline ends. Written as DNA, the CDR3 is TGTGCCAGCAGCTGGGGACTGAACACCGGGGAGCTGTTTTTT. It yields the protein CASSWGLNTGELFF.

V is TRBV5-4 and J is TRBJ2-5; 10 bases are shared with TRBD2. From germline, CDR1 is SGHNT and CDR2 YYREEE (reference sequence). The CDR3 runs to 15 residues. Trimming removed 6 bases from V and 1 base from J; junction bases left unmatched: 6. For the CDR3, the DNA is TGTGCCAGCACGAGGACTAGCGGTTCCCAAGAGACCCAGTACTTC. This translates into CASTRTSGSQETQYF.

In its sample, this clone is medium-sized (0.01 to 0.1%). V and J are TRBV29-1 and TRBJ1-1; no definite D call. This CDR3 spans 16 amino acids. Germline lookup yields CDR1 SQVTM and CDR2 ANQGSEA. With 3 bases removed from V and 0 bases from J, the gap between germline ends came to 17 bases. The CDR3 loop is CSVDSPLSEMNTEAFF. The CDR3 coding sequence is TGCAGCGTTGACTCACCTTTGTCGGAAATGAACACTGAAGCTTTCTTT.

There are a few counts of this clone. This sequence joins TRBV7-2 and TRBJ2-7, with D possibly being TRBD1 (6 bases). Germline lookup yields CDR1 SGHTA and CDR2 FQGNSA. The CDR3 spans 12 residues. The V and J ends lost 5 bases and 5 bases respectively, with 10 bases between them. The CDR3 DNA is TGTGCCAGCAGCCCTACAGGGCACGAGCAGTACTTC. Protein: CASSPTGHEQYF.

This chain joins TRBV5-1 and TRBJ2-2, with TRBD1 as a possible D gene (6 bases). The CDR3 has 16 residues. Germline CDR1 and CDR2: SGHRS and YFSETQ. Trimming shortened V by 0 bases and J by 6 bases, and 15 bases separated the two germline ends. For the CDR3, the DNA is TGCGCCAGCAGCTTGGTCACAGGGCTTTCCGCCGGGGAGCTGTTTTTT. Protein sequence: CASSLVTGLSAGELFF.

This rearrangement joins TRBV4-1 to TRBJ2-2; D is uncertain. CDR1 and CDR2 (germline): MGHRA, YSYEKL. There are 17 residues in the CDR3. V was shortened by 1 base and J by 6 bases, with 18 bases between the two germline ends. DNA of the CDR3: TGCGCCAGCAGCCAAGGATATCTACAAGCCCCGTCCGGGGAGCTGTTTTTT. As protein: CASSQGYLQAPSGELFF.

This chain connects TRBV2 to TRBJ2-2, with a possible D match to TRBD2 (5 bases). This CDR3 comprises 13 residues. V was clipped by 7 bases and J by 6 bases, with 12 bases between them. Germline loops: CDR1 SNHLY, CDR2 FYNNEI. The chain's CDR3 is CASTGWESGELFF. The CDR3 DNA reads TGTGCCAGCACCGGCTGGGAGTCCGGGGAGCTGTTTTTT.

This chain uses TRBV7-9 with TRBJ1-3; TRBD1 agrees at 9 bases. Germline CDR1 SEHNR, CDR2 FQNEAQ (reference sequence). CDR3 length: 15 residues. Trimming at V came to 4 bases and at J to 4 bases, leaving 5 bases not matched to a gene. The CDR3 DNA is TGTGCCAGCAGCTCCCCGGGACAGGGAGGAAACACCATATATTTT. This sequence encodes CASSSPGQGGNTIYF.

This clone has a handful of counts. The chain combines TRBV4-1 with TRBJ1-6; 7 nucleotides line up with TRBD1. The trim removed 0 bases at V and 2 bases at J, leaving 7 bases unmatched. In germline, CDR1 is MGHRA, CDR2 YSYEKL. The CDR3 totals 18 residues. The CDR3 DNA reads TGCGCCAGCAGCCAAGATAGGCAGGGGGACCCCTATAATTCACCCCTCCACTTT. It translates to CASSQDRQGDPYNSPLHF.

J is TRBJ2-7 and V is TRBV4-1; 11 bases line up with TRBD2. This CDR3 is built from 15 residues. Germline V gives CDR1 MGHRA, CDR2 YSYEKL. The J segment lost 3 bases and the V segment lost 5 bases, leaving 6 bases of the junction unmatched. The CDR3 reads CASSSLSGGGYEQYF. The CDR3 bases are TGCGCCAGCAGCTCCCTTAGCGGGGGGGGCTACGAGCAGTACTTC.

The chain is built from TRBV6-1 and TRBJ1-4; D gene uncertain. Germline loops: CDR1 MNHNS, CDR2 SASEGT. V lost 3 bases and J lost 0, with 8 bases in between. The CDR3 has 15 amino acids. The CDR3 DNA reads TGTGCCAGCAGTGATATAAGATCAACTAATGAAAAACTGTTTTTT. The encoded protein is CASSDIRSTNEKLFF.

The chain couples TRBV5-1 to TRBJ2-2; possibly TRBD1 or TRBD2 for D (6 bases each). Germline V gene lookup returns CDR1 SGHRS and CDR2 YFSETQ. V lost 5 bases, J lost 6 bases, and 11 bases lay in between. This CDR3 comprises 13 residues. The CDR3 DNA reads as TGCGCCAGCAGGGCAGGGGAGGCCGGGGAGCTGTTTTTT. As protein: CASRAGEAGELFF.